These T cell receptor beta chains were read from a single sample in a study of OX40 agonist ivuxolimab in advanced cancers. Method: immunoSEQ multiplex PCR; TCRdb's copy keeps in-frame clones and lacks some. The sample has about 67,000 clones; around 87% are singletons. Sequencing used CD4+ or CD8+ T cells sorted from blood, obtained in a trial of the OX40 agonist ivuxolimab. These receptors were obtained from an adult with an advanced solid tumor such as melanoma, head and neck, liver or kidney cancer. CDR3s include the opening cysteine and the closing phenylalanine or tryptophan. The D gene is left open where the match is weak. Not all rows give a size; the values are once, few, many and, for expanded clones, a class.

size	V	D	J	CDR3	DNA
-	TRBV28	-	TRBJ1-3	CVSSTTVSGNTIYF	TGTGTCAGCAGTACGACGGTCTCTGGAAACACCATATATTTT
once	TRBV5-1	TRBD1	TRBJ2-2	CASSSDRGTGELFF	TGCGCCAGCAGCTCCGACAGGGGCACCGGGGAGCTGTTTTTT
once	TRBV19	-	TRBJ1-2	CASSIVSAGYGYTF	TGTGCCAGTAGTATCGTTAGCGCAGGCTATGGCTACACCTTC
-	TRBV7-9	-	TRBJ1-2	CASGREANYGYTF	TGTGCCTCTGGGAGGGAGGCTAACTATGGCTACACCTTC
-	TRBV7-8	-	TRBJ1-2	CASSLGQLSYSNYGYTF	TGTGCCAGCAGCTTAGGGCAGCTATCCTATTCTAACTATGGCTACACCTTC
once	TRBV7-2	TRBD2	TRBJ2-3	CASSLARGDTQYF	TGTGCCAGCAGCTTAGCGCGGGGGGATACGCAGTATTTT
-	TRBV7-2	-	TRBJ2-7	CASSLAVGPRYEQYF	TGTGCCAGCAGCTTAGCTGTAGGTCCTCGGTACGAGCAGTACTTC
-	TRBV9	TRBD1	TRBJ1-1	CASSVAGTGALNTEAFF	TGTGCCAGCAGCGTAGCGGGGACAGGGGCGCTGAACACTGAAGCTTTCTTT
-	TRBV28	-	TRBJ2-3	CASSLLGGRGDTQYF	TGTGCCAGCAGTTTATTGGGGGGCCGGGGAGATACGCAGTATTTT
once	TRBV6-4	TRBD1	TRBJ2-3	CASSETGAPTDTQYF	TGTGCCAGCAGTGAGACAGGGGCGCCGACAGATACGCAGTATTTT
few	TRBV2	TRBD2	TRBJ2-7	CASRFSGSYEQYF	TGTGCCAGCAGATTTAGCGGGTCCTACGAGCAGTACTTC
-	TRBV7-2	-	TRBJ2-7	CASSPSDSPGSYEQYF	TGTGCCAGCAGCCCCTCGGACAGCCCTGGTTCCTACGAGCAGTACTTC
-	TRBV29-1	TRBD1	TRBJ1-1	CSTNGQAKGNTEAFF	TGCAGCACCAATGGACAGGCGAAGGGAAACACTGAAGCTTTCTTT
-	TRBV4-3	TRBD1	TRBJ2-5	CASSRGTGPQETQYF	TGCGCCAGCAGCCGGGGGACAGGCCCCCAAGAGACCCAGTACTTC
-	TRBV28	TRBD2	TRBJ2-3	CASSSRGGADTQYF	TGTGCCAGCAGTTCCCGGGGGGGCGCAGATACGCAGTATTTT
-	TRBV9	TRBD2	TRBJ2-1	CASSVVASGHEQFF	TGTGCCAGCAGCGTAGTGGCTAGCGGGCATGAGCAGTTCTTC
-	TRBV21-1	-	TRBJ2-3	CASSLPTKDRDTQYF	TGTGCCAGCAGCCTTCCAACAAAGGATCGAGATACGCAGTATTTT
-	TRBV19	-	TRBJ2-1	CASKPSSYNEQFF	TGTGCCAGTAAGCCTAGCTCCTACAATGAGCAGTTCTTC
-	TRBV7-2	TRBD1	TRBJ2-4	CASSPPGQGNIQYF	TGTGCCAGCAGCCCTCCGGGACAGGGAAACATTCAGTACTTC
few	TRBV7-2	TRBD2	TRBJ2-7	CASSATSGGASEQYF	TGTGCCAGCAGCGCCACTAGCGGGGGAGCCTCAGAGCAGTACTTC
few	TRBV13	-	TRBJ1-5	CASSLGGRQMHF	TGTGCCAGCAGCTTAGGCGGCAGACAGATGCATTTT
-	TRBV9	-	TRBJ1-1	CASSVDWETEAFF	TGTGCCAGCAGCGTAGACTGGGAAACTGAAGCTTTCTTT
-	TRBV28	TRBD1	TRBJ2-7	CASTTGDAALYEQYF	TGTGCCAGCACTACAGGGGACGCCGCCCTATACGAGCAGTACTTC